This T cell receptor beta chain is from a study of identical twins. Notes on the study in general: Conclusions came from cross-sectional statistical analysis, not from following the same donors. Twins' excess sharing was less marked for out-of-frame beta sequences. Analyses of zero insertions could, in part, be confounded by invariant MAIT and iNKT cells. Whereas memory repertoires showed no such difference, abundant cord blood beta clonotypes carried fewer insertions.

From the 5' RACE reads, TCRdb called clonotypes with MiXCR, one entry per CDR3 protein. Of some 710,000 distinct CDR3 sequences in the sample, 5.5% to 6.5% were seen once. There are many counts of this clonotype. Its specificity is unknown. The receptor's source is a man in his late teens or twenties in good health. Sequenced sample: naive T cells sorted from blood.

Written as DNA, the CDR3 is TGTGCCACCAGCATGGGACTAGCGGGAGGCACCGGGGAGCTGTTTTTT. It specifies CATSMGLAGGTGELFF. The V gene is TRBV15, the J gene TRBJ2-2; 15 nucleotides line up with TRBD2. Germline trimming cut 4 bases from V and 4 bases from J; bases unmatched to any gene: 1. Germline V gene lookup returns CDR1 LNHNV and CDR2 YYDKDF (reference sequence). The CDR3 extends over 16 amino acids.